Each of the 4 T cell receptor beta chains below was sequenced from the same sample in a study of cytomegalovirus exposure and HLA in healthy donors. Use of 60 Vbeta and 13 Jbeta primers characterized the PCR. The repertoire was sequenced with immunoSEQ multiplex PCR; TCRdb's copy has only in-frame clones and lacks some. The sample holds around 120,000 clones, around four fifths seen once. Sequences were obtained from PBMCs. These receptors originate from a woman aged 35 to 49 in good health and CMV-seropositive.

The chain employs TRBV2 and TRBJ2-1; D is unclear. CDR3 length equals 15 residues. Trimming pared 11 bases from V and 0 bases from J, leaving 17 bases between. Per the germline V gene, CDR1 is SNHLY and CDR2 is FYNNEI. CDR3 protein: CAGTPSPSSYNEQFF. The CDR3 DNA follows: TGTGCCGGTACTCCTTCACCGAGCTCCTACAATGAGCAGTTCTTC.

The V call is TRBV10-1, the J call TRBJ2-1; 9 nucleotides agree with TRBD1. The length of the CDR3 is 16 residues. The ends lost 1 base at V and 8 bases at J; junction bases unmatched: 9. The V gene's germline CDR1 is WNHNN and CDR2 SYGVQD (reference sequence). The CDR3 loop is CASSELPGTGNDEQFF. The CDR3 DNA reads as TGCGCCAGCAGTGAGTTGCCCGGGACAGGGAACGATGAGCAGTTCTTC.

The chain uses TRBV2 and TRBJ1-5; D gene ambiguous. V dropped 4 bases and J dropped 2 bases, with 9 bases sitting between them. Germline assignment: CDR1 SNHLY and CDR2 FYNNEI. The CDR3 runs to 14 residues. DNA for the CDR3: TGTGCCAGCAGTGGTGGACTCGGCAATCAGCCCCAGCATTTT. Its protein is CASSGGLGNQPQHF.

This clone was counted a few times. The gene calls are TRBV7-8 and TRBJ1-1; D is perhaps TRBD1 (5 bases). Germline V gene data show CDR1 as SGHVS and CDR2 as FQNEAQ. The V end lost 1 base, the J end lost 1 base, and 10 bases lay between the germline ends. The CDR3 totals 15 residues. The CDR3 reads CASSLVDRGNTEAFF. In nucleotides, the CDR3 is TGTGCCAGCAGCTTAGTAGATAGGGGGAACACTGAAGCTTTCTTT. The whole variable domain, filled in from reference TRBV7-8 and TRBJ1-1, reads GAGVSQSPRYKVAKRGQDVALRCDPISGHVSLFWYQQALGQGPEFLTYFQNEAQLDKSGLPSDRFFAERPEGSVSTLKIQRTQQEDSAVYLCASSLVDRGNTEAFFGQGTRLTVV.